These 6 T cell receptor beta chains were sequenced from one sample in a study of CD8+ T cells in alopecia areata. RNA was extracted and reverse transcribed into cDNA as the sequencing template. This table comes from immunoSEQ multiplex PCR, and its TCRdb copy is limited to in-frame clones, with some not included. The sample holds about 190,000 clones, 60% seen once. Treatment: oral pan-JAK inhibitor, 5-10 mg twice daily. The sequenced sample was CD4+ T cells sorted from blood, obtained at week 24, from a patient treated with tofacitinib. Receptors originate from a human donor with alopecia areata.

About this clone itself: At one of its ends the junction is not consistent with the germline gene, which may arise from a read error. The chain couples TRBV5-1 to TRBJ2-5; D may be TRBD1 (5 bases). CDR1 and CDR2 from the germline V gene are SGHRS and YFSETQ. The CDR3 has 13 amino acids. In nucleotides, the CDR3 is TGCACCAGCAGCTTGAGTGACAGAGAGACCCAGTACTTC. This sequence encodes CTSSLSDRETQYF.

This sequence joins TRBV27 and TRBJ1-1, with D perhaps matching TRBD1 (5 bases). The ends were cut back, 6 bases at V and 1 base at J, with 12 bases in the middle. The CDR3 contains 14 residues. Germline values: CDR1 MNHEY, CDR2 SMNVEV (reference sequence). The CDR3 is CASRPLDRNTEAFF. CDR3 nucleotides: TGTGCCAGCAGGCCCCTTGACAGGAACACTGAAGCTTTCTTT.

V and J are TRBV30 and TRBJ2-3; 7 bases are a match to TRBD2. Germline values: CDR1 GTSNPN, CDR2 SVGIG (reference sequence). V shed 8 bases and J 2 bases; nucleotides not matched to a gene: 10. This CDR3 contains 14 residues. The CDR3 reads CARGRGSDTDTQYF. DNA of the CDR3: TGTGCCCGGGGGAGGGGTAGTGACACAGATACGCAGTATTTT.

The chain carries TRBV29-1 and TRBJ1-2, with D possibly being TRBD1 (5 bases). The CDR3 has 14 residues. Germline V gives CDR1 SQVTM, CDR2 ANQGSEA. V was cut by 2 bases and J by 2 bases, with 12 bases left in between. CDR3 amino acids: CSVETMGRNYGYTF. Written as DNA, the CDR3 is TGCAGCGTTGAAACAATGGGGCGGAACTATGGCTACACCTTC. Full variable domain (missing parts from reference TRBV29-1 and TRBJ1-2): SAVISQKPSRDICQRGTSLTIQCQVDSQVTMMFWYRQQPGQSLTLIATANQGSEATYESGFVIDKFPISRPNLTFSTLTVSNMSPEDSSIYLCSVETMGRNYGYTFGSGTRLTVV.

This clone has a single count. V usage is TRBV2 and J usage is TRBJ1-6; D is undetermined. Per the germline V gene, CDR1 is SNHLY and CDR2 is FYNNEI. Between the trimmed V and J ends, which lost 5 bases and 6 bases, there was a span of 14 bases. The CDR3 sequence is 15 residues long. CDR3 sequence: CASSRRENFNSPLHF. For the CDR3, the DNA is TGTGCCAGCAGTCGACGGGAAAACTTTAATTCACCCCTCCACTTT.

This rearrangement joins TRBV4-3 to TRBJ1-1; tentatively, D is TRBD1 (5 bases). The CDR3 contains 13 residues. Germline V lookup: CDR1 LGHNA, CDR2 YSLEER. Trimming cost V 4 bases and J 8 bases, with 14 bases left between them. In DNA form, the CDR3 reads TGCGCCAGCAGCCGAATAAGGGACGGGGAAGCTTTCTTT. It yields the protein CASSRIRDGEAFF.